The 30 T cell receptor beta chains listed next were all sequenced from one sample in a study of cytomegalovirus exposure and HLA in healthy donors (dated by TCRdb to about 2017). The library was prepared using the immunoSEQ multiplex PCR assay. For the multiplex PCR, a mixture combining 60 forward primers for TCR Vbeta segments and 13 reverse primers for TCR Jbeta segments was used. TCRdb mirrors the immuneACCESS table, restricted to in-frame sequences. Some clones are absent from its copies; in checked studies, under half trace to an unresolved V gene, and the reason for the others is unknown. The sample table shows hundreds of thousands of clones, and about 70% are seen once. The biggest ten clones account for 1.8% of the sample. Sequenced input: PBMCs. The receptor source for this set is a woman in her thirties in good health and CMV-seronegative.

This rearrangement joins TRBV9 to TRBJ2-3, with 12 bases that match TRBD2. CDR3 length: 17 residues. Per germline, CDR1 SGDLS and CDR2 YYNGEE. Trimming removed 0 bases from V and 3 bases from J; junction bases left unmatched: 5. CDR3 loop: CASSVEASGGATDTQYF. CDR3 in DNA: TGTGCCAGCAGCGTAGAGGCTAGCGGGGGGGCAACAGATACGCAGTATTTT.

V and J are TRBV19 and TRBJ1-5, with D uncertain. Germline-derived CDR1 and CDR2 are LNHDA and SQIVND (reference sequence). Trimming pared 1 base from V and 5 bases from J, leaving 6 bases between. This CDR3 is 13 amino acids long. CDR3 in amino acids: CASSIVNYQPQHF. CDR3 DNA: TGTGCCAGTAGTATAGTAAATTATCAGCCCCAGCATTTT.

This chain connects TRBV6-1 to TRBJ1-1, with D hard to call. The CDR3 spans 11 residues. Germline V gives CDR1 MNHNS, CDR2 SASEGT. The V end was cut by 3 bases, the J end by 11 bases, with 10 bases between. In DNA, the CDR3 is TGTGCCAGCAGTGAGGGAGGTGACGCTTTCTTT. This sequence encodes CASSEGGDAFF.

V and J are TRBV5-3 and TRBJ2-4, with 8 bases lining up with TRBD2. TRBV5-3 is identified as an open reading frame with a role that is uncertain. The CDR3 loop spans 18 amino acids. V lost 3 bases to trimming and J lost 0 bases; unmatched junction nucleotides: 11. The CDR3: CARSSRGGLAGAKNIQYF. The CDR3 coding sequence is TGTGCCAGAAGCTCTCGGGGGGGTCTGGCAGGAGCCAAAAACATTCAGTACTTC.

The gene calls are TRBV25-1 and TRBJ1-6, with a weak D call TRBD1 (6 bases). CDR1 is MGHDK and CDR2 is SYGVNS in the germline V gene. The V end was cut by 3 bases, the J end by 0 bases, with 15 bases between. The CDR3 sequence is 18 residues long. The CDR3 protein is CASSDQQGRLSYNSPLHF. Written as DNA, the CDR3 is TGTGCCAGCAGTGATCAGCAGGGGCGACTCTCCTATAATTCACCCCTCCACTTT.

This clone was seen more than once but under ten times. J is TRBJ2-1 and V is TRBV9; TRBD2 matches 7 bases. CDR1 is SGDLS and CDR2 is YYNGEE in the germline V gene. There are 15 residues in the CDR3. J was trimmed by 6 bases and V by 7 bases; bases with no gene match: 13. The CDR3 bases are TGTGCCAGCGGGGGGGGTCTACTAGCCGTCAATGAGCAGTTCTTC. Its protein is CASGGGLLAVNEQFF.

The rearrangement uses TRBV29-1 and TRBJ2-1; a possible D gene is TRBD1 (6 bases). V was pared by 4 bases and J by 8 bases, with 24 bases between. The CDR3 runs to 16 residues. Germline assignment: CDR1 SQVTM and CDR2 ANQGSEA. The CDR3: CSVGNVGHRVSDEQFF. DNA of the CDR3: TGCAGCGTTGGTAATGTGGGGCACAGGGTCTCCGATGAGCAGTTCTTC.

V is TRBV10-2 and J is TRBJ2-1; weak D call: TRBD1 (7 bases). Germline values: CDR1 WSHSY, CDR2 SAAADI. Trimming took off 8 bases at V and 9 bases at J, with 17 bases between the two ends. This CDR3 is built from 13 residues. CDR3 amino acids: CASHGGQLSEQFF. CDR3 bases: TGCGCCAGCCACGGGGGACAGTTGAGTGAGCAGTTCTTC.

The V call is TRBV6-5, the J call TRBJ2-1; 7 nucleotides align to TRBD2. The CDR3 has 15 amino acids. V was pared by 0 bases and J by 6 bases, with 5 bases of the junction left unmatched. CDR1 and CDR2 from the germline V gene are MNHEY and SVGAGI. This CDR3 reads CASSYSTLAVNEQFF. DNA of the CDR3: TGTGCCAGCAGTTACTCGACCCTAGCGGTCAATGAGCAGTTCTTC.

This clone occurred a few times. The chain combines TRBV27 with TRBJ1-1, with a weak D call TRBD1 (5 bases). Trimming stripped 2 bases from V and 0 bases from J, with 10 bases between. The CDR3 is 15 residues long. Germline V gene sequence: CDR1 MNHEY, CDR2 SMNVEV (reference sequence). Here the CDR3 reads CASSLAGVMNTEAFF. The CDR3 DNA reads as TGTGCCAGCAGTTTAGCGGGGGTCATGAACACTGAAGCTTTCTTT.

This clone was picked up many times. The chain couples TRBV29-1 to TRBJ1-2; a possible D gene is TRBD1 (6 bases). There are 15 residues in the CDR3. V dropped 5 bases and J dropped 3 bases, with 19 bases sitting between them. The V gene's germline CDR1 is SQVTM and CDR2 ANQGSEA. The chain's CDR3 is CSVYPPGGAHYGYTF. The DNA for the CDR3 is TGCAGCGTTTACCCTCCGGGGGGGGCCCACTATGGCTACACCTTC.

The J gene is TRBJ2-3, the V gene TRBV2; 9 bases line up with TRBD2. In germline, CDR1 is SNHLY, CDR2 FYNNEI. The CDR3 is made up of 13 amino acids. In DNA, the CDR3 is TGTGCGGTTCGACTAGCGGCTAGGGATACGCAGTATTTT. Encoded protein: CAVRLAARDTQYF.

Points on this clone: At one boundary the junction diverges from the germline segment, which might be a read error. The CDR3 DNA sequence: TGTGCTAGCAGCTGGAGCGGGGCCCTTAATGAAAAACTGTTTTTT. It translates to CASSWSGALNEKLFF. The V gene is TRBV7-7, the J gene TRBJ1-4; D possibly corresponds to TRBD1 (5 bases). Germline V gene lookup returns CDR1 SSHAT and CDR2 FNYEAQ (reference sequence). This CDR3 is 15 amino acids long.

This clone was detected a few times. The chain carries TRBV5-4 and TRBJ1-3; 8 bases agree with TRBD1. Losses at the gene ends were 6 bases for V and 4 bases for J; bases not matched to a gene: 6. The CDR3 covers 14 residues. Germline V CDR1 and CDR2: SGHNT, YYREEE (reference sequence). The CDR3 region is CASNDGTGGNTIYF. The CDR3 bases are TGTGCCAGCAACGACGGGACAGGCGGAAACACCATATATTTT.

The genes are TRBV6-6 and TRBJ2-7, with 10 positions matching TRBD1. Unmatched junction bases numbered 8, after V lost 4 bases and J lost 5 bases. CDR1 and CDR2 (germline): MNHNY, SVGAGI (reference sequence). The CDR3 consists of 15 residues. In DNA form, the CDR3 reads TGTGCCAGCAGTTTGACAGGGGGCTGGGTCGACGAGCAGTACTTC. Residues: CASSLTGGWVDEQYF.

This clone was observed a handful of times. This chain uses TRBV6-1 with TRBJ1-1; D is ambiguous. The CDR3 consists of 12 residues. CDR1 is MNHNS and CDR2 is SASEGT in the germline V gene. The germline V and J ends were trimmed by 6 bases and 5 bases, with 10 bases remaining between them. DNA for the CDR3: TGTGCCAGCAGATTCTCCGGGACTGAAGCTTTCTTT. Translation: CASRFSGTEAFF.

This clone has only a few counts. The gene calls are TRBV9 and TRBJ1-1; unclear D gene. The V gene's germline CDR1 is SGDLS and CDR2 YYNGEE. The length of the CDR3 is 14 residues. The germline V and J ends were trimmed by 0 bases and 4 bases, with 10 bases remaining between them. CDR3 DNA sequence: TGTGCCAGCAGCGTAGGTCGACACGTCACTGAAGCTTTCTTT. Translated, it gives CASSVGRHVTEAFF.

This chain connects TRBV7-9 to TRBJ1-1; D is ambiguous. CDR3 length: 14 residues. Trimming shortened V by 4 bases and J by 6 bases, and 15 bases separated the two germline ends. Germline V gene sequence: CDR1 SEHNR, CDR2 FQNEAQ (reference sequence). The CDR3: CASSYLGGYAEAFF. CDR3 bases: TGTGCCAGCAGCTACCTTGGAGGATACGCTGAAGCTTTCTTT.

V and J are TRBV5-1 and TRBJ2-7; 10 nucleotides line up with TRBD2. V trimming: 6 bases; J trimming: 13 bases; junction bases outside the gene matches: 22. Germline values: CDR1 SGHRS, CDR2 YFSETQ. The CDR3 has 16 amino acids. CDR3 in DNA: TGCGCCAGCACCCAACTTGGGGATCCGGGACTAGCGTCCCTCTACTTC. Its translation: CASTQLGDPGLASLYF.

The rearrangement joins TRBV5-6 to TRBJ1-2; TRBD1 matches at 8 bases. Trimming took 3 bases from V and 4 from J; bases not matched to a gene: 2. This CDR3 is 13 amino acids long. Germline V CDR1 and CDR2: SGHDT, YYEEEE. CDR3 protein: CASSSDRGYGYTF. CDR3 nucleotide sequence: TGTGCCAGCAGCTCCGACAGGGGCTATGGCTACACCTTC.

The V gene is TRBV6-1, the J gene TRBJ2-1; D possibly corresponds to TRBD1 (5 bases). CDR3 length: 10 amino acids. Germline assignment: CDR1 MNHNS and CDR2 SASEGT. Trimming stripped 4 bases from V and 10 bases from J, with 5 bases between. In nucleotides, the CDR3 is TGTGCCAGCAGTGGACAGGAGCAGTTCTTC. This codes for CASSGQEQFF.

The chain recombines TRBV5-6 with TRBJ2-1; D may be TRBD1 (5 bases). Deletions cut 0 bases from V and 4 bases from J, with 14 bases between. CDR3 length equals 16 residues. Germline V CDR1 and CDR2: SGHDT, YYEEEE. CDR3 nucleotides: TGTGCCAGCAGCTTGGATGGGGCGCTAGGTTACAATGAGCAGTTCTTC. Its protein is CASSLDGALGYNEQFF.

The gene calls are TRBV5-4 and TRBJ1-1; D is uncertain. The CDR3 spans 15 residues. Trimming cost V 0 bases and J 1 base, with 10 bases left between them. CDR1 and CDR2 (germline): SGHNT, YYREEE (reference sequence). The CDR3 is CASSLDWGGNTEAFF. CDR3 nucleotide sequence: TGTGCCAGCAGCTTGGATTGGGGAGGGAACACTGAAGCTTTCTTT.

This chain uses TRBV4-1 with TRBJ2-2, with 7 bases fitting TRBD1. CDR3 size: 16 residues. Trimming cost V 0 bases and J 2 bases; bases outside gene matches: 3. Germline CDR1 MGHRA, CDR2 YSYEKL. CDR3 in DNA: TGCGCCAGCAGCCAAGAGACAGGGAGAAACACCGGGGAGCTGTTTTTT. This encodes CASSQETGRNTGELFF.

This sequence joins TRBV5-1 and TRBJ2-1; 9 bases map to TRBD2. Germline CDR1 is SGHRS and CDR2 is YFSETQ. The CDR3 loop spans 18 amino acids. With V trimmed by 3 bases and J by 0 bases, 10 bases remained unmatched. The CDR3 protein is CASSSGGTSRYSYNEQFF. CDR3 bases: TGCGCCAGCAGCTCGGGAGGGACTAGCAGATACTCCTACAATGAGCAGTTCTTC.

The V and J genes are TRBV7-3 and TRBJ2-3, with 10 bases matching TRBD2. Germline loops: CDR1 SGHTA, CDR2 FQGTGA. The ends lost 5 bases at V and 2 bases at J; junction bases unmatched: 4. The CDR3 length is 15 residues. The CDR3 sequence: CASSQLAGNTDTQYF. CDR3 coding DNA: TGTGCCAGCAGCCAACTAGCGGGGAACACAGATACGCAGTATTTT.

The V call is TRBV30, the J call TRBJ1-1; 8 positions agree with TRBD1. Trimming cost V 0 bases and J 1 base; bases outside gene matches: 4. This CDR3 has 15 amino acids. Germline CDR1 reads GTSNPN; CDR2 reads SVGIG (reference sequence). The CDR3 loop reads CAWSVGRGQNTEAFF. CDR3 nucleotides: TGTGCCTGGAGTGTAGGCAGGGGGCAGAACACTGAAGCTTTCTTT. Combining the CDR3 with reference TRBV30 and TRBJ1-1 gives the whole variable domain SQTIHQWPATLVQPVGSPLSLECTVEGTSNPNLYWYRQAAGRGLQLLFYSVGIGQISSEVPQNLSASRPQDRQFILSSKKLLLSDSGFYLCAWSVGRGQNTEAFFGQGTRLTVV.

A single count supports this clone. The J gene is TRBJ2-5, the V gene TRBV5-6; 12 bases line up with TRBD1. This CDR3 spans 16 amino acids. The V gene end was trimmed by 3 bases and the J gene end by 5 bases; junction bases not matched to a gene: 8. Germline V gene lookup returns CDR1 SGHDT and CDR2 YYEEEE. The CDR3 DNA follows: TGTGCCAGCAGCTGGGGACAGGGGGCGGTGGAGGAGACCCAGTACTTC. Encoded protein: CASSWGQGAVEETQYF.

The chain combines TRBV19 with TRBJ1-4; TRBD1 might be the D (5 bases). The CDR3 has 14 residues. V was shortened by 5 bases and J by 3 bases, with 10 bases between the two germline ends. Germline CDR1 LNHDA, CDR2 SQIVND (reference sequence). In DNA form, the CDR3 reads TGTGCCAGTAGTCCAGGGTCTGCTAATGAAAAACTGTTTTTT. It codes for CASSPGSANEKLFF.

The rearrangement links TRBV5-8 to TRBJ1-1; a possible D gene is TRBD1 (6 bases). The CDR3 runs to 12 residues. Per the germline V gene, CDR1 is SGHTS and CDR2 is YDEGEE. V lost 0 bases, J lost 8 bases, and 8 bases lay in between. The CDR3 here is CASSLVGTEAFF. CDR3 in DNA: TGTGCCAGCAGCTTGGTAGGGACAGAAGCTTTCTTT.